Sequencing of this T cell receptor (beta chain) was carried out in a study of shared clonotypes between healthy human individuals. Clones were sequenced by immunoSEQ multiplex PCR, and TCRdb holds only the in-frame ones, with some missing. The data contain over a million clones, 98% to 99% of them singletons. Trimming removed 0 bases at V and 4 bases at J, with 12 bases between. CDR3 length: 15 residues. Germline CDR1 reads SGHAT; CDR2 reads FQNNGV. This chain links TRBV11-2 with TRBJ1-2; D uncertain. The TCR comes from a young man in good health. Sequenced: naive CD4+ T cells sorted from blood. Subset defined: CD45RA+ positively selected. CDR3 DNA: TGTGCCAGCAGCTTAGAGGCAAACGCCCCCTATGGCTACACCTTC. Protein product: CASSLEANAPYGYTF.